This section outlines one T cell receptor beta chain sequence together with its context. The CDR3 spans 13 residues. Germline CDR1 is ENHRY and CDR2 is SYGVKD. Trimming cost V 6 bases and J 7 bases; bases outside gene matches: 5. The data are from a study of cytomegalovirus exposure and HLA in healthy donors. Both 60 Vbeta primers and 13 Jbeta primers went into the PCR. Assay: immunoSEQ multiplex PCR; the TCRdb copy retains only in-frame clones and omits some. This sample carries approximately 110,000 clones, 74% of them seen once, and the ten largest clones take roughly 4%. This clonotype was obtained from a woman between 45 and 65 years old in good health and CMV-seropositive. The specimen was PBMCs. V and J are TRBV10-3 and TRBJ1-5; TRBD1 agrees at 8 bases. CDR3 residues: CAISLDRAQPQHF. The CDR3 coding sequence is TGTGCCATCAGCCTGGACAGGGCACAGCCCCAGCATTTT.